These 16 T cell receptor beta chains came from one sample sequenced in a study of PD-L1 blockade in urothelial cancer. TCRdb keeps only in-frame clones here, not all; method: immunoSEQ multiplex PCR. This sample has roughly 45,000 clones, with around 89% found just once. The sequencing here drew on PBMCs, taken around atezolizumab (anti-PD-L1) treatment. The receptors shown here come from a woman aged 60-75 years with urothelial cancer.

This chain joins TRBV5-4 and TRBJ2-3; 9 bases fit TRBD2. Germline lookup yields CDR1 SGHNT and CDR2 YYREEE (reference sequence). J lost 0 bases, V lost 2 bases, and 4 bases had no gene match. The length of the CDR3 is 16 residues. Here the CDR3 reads CASSLKAGGSTDTQYF. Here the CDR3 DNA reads TGTGCCAGCAGCTTAAAAGCGGGGGGTAGCACAGATACGCAGTATTTT.

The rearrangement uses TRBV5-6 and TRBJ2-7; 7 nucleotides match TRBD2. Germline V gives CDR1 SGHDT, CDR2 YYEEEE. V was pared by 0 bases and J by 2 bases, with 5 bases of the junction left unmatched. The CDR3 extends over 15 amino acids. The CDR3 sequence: CASSLEGGSAYEQYF. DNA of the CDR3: TGTGCCAGCAGCTTGGAGGGCGGGAGCGCCTACGAGCAGTACTTC.

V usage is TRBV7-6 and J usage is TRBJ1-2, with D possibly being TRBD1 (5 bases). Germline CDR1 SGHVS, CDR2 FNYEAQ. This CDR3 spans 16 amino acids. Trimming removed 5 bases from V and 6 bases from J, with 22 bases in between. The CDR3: CASSVSGTGIPNGYTF. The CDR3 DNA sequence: TGTGCCAGCAGCGTTAGCGGGACGGGGATACCCAATGGCTACACCTTC.

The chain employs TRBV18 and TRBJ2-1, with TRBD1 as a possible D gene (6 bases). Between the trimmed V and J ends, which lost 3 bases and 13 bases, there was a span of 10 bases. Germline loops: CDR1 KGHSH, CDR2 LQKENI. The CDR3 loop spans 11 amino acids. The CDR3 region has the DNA TGTGCCAGCTCACCCGACAGGATCCAGTTCTTC. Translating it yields CASSPDRIQFF.

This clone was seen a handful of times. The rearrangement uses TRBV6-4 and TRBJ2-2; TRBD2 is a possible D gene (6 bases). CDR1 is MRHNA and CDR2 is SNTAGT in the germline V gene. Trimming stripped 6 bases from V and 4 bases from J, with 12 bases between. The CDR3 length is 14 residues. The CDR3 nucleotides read TGTGCCAGCAGAAGGGACTCCTCCACCGGGGAGCTGTTTTTT. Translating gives CASRRDSSTGELFF.

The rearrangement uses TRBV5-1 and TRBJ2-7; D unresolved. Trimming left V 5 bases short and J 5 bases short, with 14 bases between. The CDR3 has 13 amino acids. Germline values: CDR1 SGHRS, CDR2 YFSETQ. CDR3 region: CASSPGPVHEQYF. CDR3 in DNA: TGCGCCAGCAGTCCTGGGCCTGTCCACGAGCAGTACTTC.

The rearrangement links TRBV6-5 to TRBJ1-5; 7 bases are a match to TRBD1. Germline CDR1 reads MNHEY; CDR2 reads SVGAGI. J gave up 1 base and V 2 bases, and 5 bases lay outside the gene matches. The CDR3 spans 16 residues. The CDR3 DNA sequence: TGTGCCAGCAGTTACAGGGGGCTAGGGAGCAATCAGCCCCAGCATTTT. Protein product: CASSYRGLGSNQPQHF.

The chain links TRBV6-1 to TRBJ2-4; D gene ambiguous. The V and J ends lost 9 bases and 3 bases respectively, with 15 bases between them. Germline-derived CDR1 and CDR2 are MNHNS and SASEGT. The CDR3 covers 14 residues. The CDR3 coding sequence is TGTGCCAGTCACGAACCCGGTGGCAAAAACATTCAGTACTTC. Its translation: CASHEPGGKNIQYF.

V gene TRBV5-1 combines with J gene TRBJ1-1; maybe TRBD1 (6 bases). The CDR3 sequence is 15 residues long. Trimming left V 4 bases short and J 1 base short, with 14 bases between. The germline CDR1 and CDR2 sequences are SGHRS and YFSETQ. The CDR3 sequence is CASSLSGTSNTEAFF. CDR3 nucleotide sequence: TGCGCCAGCAGCCTTTCTGGGACATCGAACACTGAAGCTTTCTTT. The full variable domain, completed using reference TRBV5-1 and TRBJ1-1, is KAGVTQTPRYLIKTRGQQVTLSCSPISGHRSVSWYQQTPGQGLQFLFEYFSETQRNKGNFPGRFSGRQFSNSRSEMNVSTLELGDSALYLCASSLSGTSNTEAFFGQGTRLTVV.

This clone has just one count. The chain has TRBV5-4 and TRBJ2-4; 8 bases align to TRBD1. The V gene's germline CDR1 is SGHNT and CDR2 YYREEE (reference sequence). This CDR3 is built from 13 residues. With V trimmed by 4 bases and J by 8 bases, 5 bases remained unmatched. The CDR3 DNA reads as TGTGCCAGCAGCCCGGACAGGGTCGACATTCAGTACTTC. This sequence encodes CASSPDRVDIQYF.

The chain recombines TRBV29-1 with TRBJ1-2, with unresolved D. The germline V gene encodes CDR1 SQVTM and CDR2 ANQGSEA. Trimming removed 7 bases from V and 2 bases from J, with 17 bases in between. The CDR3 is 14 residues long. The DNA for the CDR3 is TGCAGCGCCGAATTCGAGGAGGTAAACTATGGCTACACCTTC. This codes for CSAEFEEVNYGYTF.

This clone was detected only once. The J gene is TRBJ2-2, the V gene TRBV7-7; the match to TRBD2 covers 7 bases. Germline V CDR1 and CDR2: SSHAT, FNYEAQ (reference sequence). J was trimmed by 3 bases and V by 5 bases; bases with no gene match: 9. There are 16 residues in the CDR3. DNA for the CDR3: TGTGCCAGCAGCCCGATGACTAGCCCCGACACCGGGGAGCTGTTTTTT. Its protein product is CASSPMTSPDTGELFF.

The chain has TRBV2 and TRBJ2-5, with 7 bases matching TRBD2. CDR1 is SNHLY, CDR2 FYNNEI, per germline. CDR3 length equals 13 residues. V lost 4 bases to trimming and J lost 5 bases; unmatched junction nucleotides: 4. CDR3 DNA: TGTGCCAGCAGTGGCGGGAGTGGGGAGACCCAGTACTTC. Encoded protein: CASSGGSGETQYF.

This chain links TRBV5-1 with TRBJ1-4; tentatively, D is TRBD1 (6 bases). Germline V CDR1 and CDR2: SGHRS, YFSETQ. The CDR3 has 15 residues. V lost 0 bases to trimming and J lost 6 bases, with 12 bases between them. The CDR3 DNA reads TGCGCCAGCAGCTTGGTGACAGGAAGAGATGAAAAACTGTTTTTT. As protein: CASSLVTGRDEKLFF.

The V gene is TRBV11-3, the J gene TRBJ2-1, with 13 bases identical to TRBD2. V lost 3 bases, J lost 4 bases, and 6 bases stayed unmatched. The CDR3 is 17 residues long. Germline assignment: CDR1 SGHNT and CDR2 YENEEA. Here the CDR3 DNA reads TGTGCCAGCAGCTTCACTAGCGGGGGGGCCCATTACAATGAGCAGTTCTTC. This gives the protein CASSFTSGGAHYNEQFF.

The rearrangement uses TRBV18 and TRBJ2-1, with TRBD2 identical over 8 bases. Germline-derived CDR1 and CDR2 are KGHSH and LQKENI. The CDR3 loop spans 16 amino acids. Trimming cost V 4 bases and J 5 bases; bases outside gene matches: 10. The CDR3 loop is CASSRPTSGSHNEQFF. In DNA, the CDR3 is TGTGCCAGCTCACGTCCTACTAGCGGCAGTCACAATGAGCAGTTCTTC.